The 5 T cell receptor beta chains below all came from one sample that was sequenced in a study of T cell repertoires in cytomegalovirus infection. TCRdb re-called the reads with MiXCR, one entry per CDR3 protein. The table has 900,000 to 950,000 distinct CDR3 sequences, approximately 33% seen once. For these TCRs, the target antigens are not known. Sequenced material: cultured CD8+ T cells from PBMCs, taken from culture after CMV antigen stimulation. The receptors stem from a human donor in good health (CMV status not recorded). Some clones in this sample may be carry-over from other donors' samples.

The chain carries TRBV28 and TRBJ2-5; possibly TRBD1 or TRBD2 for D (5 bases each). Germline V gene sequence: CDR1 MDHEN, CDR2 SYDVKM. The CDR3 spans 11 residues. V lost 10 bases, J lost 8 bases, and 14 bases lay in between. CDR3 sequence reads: CATRDPITQYF. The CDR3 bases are TGTGCCACCAGGGACCCCATTACCCAGTACTTC.

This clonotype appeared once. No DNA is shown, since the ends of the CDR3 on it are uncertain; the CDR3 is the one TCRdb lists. CDR3 amino acids: CASSPRSGQGGYTF. The J gene is TRBJ1-2, the V gene TRBV6-6; no check of the table's D call, TRBD1, against the DNA was made. Counting both end residues, the CDR3 totals 14 amino acids. Germline loops: CDR1 MNHNY, CDR2 SVGAGI (reference sequence).

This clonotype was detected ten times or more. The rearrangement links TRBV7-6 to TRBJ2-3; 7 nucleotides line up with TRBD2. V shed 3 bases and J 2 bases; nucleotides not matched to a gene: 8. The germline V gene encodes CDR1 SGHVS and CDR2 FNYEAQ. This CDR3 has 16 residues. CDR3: CASSFLGGGDTDTQYF. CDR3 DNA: TGTGCCAGCAGCTTCCTTGGCGGGGGAGACACAGATACGCAGTATTTT. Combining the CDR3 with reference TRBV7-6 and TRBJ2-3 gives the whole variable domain GAGVSQSPRYKVTKRGQDVALRCDPISGHVSLYWYRQALGQGPEFLTYFNYEAQQDKSGLPNDRFSAERPEGSISTLTIQRTEQRDSAMYRCASSFLGGGDTDTQYFGPGTRLTVL.

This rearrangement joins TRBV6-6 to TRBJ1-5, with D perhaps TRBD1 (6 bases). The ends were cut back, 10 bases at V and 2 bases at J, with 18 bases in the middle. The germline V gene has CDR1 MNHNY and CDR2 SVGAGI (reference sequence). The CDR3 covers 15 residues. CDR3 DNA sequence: TGTGCCAACAGCTCGCAGGGGTGGCGCAATCAGCCCCAGCATTTT. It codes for CANSSQGWRNQPQHF.

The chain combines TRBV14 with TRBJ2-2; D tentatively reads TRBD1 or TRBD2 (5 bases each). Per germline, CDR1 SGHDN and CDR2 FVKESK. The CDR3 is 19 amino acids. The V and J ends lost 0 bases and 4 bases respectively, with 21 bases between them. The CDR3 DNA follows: TGTGCCAGCAGCCAAGAGGGACCGCCGGGGCACCTCACCACCGGGGAGCTGTTTTTT. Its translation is CASSQEGPPGHLTTGELFF.